The clone carrying this TCR beta chain was found once. The sample comes from a study of blood T cell repertoires in COVID-19. Using immunoSEQ multiplex PCR, the repertoire was profiled, and TCRdb retains in-frame clones only, with some absent. The table records around 49,000 clones, around 73% of them present only once. The sequencing input was PBMCs or T cells enriched from blood (not recorded which). This TCR was recovered from a woman aged 50 to 65 with acute COVID-19.

The DNA for the CDR3 is TGTGCCAGCACCAACGGGGGGGCCAACGTCCTGACTTTC. Translation: CASTNGGANVLTF. The V call is TRBV3-1 (or the pseudogene TRBV3-2), the J call TRBJ2-6; D is unresolved. Germline-derived CDR1 and CDR2 are LGHDT and YNNKEL (reference sequence). This CDR3 comprises 13 residues. Trimming took off 7 bases at V and 4 bases at J, with 8 bases between the two ends.